Included here is one TCR beta chain sequence, with context. With 4 bases clipped from V and 8 bases from J, the junction kept 7 bases outside the gene matches. Germline-derived CDR1 and CDR2 are MNHEY and SVGAGI. The length of the CDR3 is 14 residues. In the original workflow: Reference gene primers were amplified, and this amplification served to estimate nucleated cell counts. The protocol was immunoSEQ multiplex PCR, while the TCRdb copy is restricted to in-frame clones and leaves out a portion. The DNA was the basis for D and trimming; V, J and clone size are from that table. This table holds 60,000 to 75,000 clones, roughly 85% found once. The data were obtained in a study of blood T cell repertoires in COVID-19. Overall study context: T cells, B-cell-depleted T cells, or PBMCs supplied cDNA or gDNA.

The TCR was taken from a man aged 60 to 69 with active or convalescent COVID-19. The V and J genes are TRBV6-5 and TRBJ1-2, with 10 nucleotides matching TRBD1. The sequenced material came from peripheral blood. CDR3 sequence (DNA): TGTGCCAGCAGTTCCATGACAGGGGGCAGAGGCTACACCTTC. Amino acids: CASSSMTGGRGYTF.